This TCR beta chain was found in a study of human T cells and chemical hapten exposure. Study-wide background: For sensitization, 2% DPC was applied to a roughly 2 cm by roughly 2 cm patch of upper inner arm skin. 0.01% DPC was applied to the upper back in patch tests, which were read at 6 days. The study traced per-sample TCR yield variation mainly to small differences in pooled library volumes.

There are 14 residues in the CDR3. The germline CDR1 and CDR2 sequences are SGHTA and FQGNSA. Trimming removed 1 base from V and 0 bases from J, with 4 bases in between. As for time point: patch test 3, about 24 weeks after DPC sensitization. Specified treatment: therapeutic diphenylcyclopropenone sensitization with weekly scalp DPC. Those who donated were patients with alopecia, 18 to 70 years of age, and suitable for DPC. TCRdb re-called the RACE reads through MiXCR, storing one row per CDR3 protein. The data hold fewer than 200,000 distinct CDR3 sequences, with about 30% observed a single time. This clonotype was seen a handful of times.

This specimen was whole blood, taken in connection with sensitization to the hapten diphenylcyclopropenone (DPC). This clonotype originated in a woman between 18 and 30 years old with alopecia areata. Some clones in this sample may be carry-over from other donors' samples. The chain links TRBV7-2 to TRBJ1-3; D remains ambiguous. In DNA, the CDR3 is TGTGCCAGCAGCTTAGGCAACTCTGGAAACACCATATATTTT. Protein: CASSLGNSGNTIYF.